This section outlines one T cell receptor (beta chain) sequence together with its context. What it binds is unknown. Trimming cost V 0 bases and J 0 bases, with 7 bases left between them. Germline V CDR1 and CDR2: SGDLS, YYNGEE. The CDR3 loop spans 15 amino acids. The data derive from a study of shared clonotypes between healthy human individuals. Findings of the study overall: Clonotypes that were shared across four donors made up around 5.5% of naive CD4 clonotypes. Tissue TCR repertoires likely differ from these blood-only repertoires. Although depth was large, rarefaction showed that sequencing of the sorted subsets was incomplete.

The study drew all its donors from Caucasian adults living in Nashville, Tennessee. Sequencing was performed with immunoSEQ multiplex PCR; in TCRdb, only in-frame clones are kept and a portion is missing. The table lists approximately 2.5 million clones, 90% to 95% of them singletons, with about 0.39% in the top ten. Sequencing was performed on naive CD4+ T cells from PBMCs. The sample's subset: CD45RA+ positively selected. This TCR came from a man younger than 35 in good health. Some clones in this sample may be carry-over from other donors' samples. The chain has TRBV9 and TRBJ2-1; tentative D call: TRBD1 (5 bases). The chain's CDR3 is CASSVERGSYNEQFF. The DNA of the CDR3 is TGTGCCAGCAGCGTAGAAAGGGGCTCCTACAATGAGCAGTTCTTC.